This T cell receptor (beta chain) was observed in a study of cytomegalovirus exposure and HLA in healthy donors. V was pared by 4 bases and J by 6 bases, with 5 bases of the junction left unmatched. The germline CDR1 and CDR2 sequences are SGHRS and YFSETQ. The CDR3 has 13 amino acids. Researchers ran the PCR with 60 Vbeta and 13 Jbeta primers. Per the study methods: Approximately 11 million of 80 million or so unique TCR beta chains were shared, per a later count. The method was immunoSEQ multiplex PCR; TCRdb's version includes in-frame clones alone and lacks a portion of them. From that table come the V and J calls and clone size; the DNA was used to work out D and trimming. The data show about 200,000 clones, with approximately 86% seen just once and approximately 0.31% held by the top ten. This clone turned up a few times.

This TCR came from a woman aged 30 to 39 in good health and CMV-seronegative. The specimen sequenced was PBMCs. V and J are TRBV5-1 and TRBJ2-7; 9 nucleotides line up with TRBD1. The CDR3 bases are TGCGCCAGCAGCGCACAGGGGGCTCCCGAGCAGTACTTC. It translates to CASSAQGAPEQYF.